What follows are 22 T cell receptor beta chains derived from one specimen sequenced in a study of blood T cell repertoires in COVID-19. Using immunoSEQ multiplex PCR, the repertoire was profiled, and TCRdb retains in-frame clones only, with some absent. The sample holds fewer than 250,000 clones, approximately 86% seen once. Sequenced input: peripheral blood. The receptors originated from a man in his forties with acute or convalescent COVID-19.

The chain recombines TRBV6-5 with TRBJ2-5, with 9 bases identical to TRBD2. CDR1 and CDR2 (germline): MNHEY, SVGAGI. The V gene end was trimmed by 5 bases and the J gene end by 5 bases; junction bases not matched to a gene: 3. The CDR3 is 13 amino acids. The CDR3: CASSRGGAETQYF. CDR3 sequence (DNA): TGTGCCAGCAGTCGCGGGGGGGCTGAGACCCAGTACTTC.

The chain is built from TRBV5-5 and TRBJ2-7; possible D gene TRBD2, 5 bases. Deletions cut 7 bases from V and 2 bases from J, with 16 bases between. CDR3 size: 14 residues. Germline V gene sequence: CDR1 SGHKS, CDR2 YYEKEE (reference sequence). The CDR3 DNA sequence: TGTGCCAGCGCGAAAGGGTACGGGGCCTACGAGCAGTACTTC. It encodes CASAKGYGAYEQYF.

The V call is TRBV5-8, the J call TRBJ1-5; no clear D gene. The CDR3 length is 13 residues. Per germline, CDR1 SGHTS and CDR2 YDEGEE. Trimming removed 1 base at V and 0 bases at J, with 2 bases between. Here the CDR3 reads CASSLYSNQPQHF. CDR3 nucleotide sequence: TGTGCCAGCAGCTTGTATAGCAATCAGCCCCAGCATTTT.

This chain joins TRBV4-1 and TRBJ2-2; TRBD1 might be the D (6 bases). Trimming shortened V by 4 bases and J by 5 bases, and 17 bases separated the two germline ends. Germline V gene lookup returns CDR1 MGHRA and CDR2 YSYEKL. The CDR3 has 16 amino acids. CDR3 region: CASSLSLIQGTGELFF. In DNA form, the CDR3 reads TGCGCCAGCAGCCTATCGCTCATACAGGGTACCGGGGAGCTGTTTTTT.

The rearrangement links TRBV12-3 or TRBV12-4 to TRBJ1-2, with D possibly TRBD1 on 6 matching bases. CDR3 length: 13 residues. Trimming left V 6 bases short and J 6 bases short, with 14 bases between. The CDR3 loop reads CASRTGLYDGYTF. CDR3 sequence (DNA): TGTGCCAGCAGGACAGGACTCTATGATGGCTACACCTTC.

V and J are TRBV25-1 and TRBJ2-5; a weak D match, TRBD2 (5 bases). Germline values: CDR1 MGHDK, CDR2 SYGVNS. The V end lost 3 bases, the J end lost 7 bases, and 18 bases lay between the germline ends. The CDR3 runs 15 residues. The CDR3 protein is CASSDPGSADGTQYF. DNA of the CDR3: TGTGCCAGCAGTGATCCGGGGTCGGCAGATGGGACCCAGTACTTC.

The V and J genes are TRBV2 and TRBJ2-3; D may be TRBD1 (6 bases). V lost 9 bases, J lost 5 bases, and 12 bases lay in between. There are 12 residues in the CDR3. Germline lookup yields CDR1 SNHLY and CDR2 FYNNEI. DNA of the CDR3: TGTGCCAGGGGGCAACAGGGAGATACGCAGTATTTT. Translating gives CARGQQGDTQYF.

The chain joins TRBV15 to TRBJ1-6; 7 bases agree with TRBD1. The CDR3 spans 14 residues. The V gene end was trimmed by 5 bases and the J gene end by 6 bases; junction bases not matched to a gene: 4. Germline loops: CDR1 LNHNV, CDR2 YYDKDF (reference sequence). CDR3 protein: CATSPRGANSPLHF. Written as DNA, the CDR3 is TGTGCCACCAGCCCCAGGGGGGCTAATTCACCCCTCCACTTT.

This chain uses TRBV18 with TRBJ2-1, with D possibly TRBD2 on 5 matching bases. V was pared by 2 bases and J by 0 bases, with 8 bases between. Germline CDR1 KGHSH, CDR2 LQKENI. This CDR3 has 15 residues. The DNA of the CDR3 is TGTGCCAGCTCACCAAGCGGCAACTCCTACAATGAGCAGTTCTTC. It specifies CASSPSGNSYNEQFF. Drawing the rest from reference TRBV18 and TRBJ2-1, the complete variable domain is NAGVMQNPRHLVRRRGQEARLRCSPMKGHSHVYWYRQLPEEGLKFMVYLQKENIIDESGMPKERFSAEFPKEGPSILRIQQVVRGDSAAYFCASSPSGNSYNEQFFGPGTRLTVL.

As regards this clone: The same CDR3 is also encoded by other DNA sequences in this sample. CDR3 amino acids: CSVERTEQETQYF. In nucleotides, the CDR3 is TGCAGCGTTGAAAGGACAGAACAAGAGACCCAGTACTTC. The chain combines TRBV29-1 with TRBJ2-5, with D possibly TRBD1 on 6 matching bases. Germline V lookup: CDR1 SQVTM, CDR2 ANQGSEA. The ends were cut back, 2 bases at V and 2 bases at J, with 9 bases in the middle. CDR3 length: 13 amino acids.

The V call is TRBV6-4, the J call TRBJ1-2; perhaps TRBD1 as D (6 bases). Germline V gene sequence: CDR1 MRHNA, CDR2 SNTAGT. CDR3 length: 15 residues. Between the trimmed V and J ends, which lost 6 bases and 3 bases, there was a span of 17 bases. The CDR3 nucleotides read TGTGCCAGCAGCGTGGACAGCCCTCCTGACTATGGCTACACCTTC. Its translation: CASSVDSPPDYGYTF.

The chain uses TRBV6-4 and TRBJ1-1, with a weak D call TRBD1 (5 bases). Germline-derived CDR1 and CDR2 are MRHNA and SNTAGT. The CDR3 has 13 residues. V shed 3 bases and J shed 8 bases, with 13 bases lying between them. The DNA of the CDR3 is TGTGCCAGCAGTGAGCGTCAGGGTCTGGAAGCTTTCTTT. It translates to CASSERQGLEAFF.

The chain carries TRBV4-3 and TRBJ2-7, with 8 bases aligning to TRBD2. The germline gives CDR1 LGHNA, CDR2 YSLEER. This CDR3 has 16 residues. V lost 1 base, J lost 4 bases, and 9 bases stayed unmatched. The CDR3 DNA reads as TGCGCCAGCAGCCAAGCTTTCCAAGCGGGAGTTTACGAGCAGTACTTC. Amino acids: CASSQAFQAGVYEQYF.

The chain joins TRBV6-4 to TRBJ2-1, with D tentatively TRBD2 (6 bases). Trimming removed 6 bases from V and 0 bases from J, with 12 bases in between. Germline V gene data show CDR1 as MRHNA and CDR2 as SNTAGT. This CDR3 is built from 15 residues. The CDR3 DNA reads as TGTGCCAGCAGCTTAGCGGAGAGCTCCTACAATGAGCAGTTCTTC. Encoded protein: CASSLAESSYNEQFF.

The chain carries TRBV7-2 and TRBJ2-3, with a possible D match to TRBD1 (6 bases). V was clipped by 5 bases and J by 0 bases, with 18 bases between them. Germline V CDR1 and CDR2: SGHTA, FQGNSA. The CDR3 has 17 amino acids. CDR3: CASSPRRGESSTDTQYF. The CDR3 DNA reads TGTGCCAGCAGCCCCCGCAGGGGCGAGTCCAGCACAGATACGCAGTATTTT.

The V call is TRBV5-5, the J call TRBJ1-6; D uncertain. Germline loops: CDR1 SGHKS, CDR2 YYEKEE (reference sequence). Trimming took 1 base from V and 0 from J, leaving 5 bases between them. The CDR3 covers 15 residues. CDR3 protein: CASSLKSSYNSPLHF. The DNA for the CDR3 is TGTGCCAGCAGCTTGAAGAGCTCCTATAATTCACCCCTCCACTTT.

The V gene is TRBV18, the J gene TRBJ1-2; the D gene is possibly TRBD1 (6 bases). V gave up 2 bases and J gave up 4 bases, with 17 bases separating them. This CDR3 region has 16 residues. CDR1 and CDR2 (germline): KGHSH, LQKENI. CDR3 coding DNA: TGTGCCAGCTCACCAAACAGGGATTGGATCGTCTATGGCTACACCTTC. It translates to CASSPNRDWIVYGYTF.

The CDR3 is CASSQAGGGNQPQHF. CDR3 bases: TGTGCCAGCAGCCAAGCAGGGGGAGGCAATCAGCCCCAGCATTTT. V gene TRBV4-2 combines with J gene TRBJ1-5; TRBD1 agrees at 7 bases. CDR3 size: 15 residues. Germline-derived CDR1 and CDR2 are LGHNA and YNFKEQ. Trimming cost V 1 base and J 2 bases; bases outside gene matches: 2.

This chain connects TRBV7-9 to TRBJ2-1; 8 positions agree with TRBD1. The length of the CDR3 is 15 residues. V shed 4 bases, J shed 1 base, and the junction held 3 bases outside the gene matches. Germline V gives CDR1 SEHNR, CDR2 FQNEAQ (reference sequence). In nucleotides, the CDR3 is TGTGCCAGCAGCTCCACAGGGGGATCCTACAATGAGCAGTTCTTC. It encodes CASSSTGGSYNEQFF.

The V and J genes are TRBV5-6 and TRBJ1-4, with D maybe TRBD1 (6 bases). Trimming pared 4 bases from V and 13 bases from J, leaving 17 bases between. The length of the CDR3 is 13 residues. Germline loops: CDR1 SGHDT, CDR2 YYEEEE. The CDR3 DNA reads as TGTGCCAGCAGCCCTCAGACAGGCGATCGACTGTTTTTT. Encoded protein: CASSPQTGDRLFF.

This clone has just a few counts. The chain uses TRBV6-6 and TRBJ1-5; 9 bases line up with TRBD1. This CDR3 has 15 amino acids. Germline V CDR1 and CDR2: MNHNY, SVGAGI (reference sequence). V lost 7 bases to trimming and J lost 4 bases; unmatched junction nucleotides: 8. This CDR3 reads CASTQDRGRNQPQHF. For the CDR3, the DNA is TGTGCCAGCACCCAGGACAGGGGAAGGAATCAGCCCCAGCATTTT.

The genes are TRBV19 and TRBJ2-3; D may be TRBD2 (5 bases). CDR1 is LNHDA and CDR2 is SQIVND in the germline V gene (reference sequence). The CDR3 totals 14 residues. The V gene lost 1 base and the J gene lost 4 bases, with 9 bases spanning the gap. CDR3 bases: TGTGCCAGTAGTATAGGGCTAGCTCCAGATACGCAGTATTTT. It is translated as CASSIGLAPDTQYF.